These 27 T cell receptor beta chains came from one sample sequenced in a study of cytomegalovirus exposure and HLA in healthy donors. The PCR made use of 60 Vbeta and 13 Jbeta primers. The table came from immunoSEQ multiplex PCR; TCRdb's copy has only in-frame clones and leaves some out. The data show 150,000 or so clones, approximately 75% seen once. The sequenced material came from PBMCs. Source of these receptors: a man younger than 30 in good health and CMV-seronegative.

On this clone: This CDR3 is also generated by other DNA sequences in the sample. The CDR3 region is CASSYSFRTGVPEAFF. In nucleotides, the CDR3 is TGTGCCAGCAGTTACTCGTTCCGGACAGGGGTTCCCGAAGCTTTCTTT. The J gene is TRBJ1-1, the V gene TRBV6-5; 9 bases are a match to TRBD1. CDR1 is MNHEY and CDR2 is SVGAGI in the germline V gene. The CDR3 loop spans 16 amino acids. Trimming cost V 0 bases and J 8 bases; bases outside gene matches: 10.

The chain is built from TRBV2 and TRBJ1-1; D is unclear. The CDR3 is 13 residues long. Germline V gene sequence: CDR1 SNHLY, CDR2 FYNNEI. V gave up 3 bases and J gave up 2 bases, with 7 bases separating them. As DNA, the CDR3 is TGTGCCAGCAGTGAGGCGGGAAACACTGAAGCTTTCTTT. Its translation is CASSEAGNTEAFF.

The CDR3 DNA sequence: TGTGCCAGCAGCTCGGGACAGGGGGACACTGAAGCTTTCTTT. Translating gives CASSSGQGDTEAFF. The rearrangement uses TRBV7-3 and TRBJ1-1, with 11 bases that match TRBD1. Per germline, CDR1 SGHTA and CDR2 FQGTGA. With 4 bases clipped from V and 3 bases from J, the junction kept 1 base outside the gene matches. This CDR3 is built from 14 residues. The full variable domain, completed using reference TRBV7-3 and TRBJ1-1, is GAGVSQTPSNKVTEKGKYVELRCDPISGHTALYWYRQSLGQGPEFLIYFQGTGAADDSGLPNDRFFAVRPEGSVSTLKIQRTERGDSAVYLCASSSGQGDTEAFFGQGTRLTVV.

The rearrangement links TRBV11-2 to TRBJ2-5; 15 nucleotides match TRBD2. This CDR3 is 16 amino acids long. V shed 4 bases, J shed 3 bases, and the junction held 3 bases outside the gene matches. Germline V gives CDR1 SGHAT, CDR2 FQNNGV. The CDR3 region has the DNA TGTGCCAGCAGCTCCAGGACTAGCGGGGGGGAAGAGACCCAGTACTTC. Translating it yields CASSSRTSGGEETQYF.

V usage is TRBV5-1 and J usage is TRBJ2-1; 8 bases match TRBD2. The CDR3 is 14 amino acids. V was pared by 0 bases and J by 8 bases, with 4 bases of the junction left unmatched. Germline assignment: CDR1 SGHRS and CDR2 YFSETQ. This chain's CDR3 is CASSLVGGGHEQFF. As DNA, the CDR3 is TGCGCCAGCAGCTTGGTGGGCGGGGGGCATGAGCAGTTCTTC.

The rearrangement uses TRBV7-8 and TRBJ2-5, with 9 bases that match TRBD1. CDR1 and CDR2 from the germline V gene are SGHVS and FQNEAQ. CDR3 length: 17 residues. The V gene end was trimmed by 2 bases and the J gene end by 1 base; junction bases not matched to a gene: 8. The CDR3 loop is CASSLLYGTGIQETQYF. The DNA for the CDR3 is TGTGCCAGCAGCTTACTGTATGGGACAGGGATCCAAGAGACCCAGTACTTC.

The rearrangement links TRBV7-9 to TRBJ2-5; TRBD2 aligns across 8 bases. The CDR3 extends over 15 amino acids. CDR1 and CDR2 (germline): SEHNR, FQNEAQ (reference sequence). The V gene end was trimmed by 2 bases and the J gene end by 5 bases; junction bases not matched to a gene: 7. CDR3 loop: CASSLSRGGRETQYF. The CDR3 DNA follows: TGTGCCAGCAGCTTATCCCGGGGGGGCCGGGAGACCCAGTACTTC.

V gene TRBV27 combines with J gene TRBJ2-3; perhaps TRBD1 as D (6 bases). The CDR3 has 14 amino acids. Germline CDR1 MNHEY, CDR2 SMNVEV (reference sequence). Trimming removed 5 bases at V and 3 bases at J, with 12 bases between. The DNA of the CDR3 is TGTGCCAGCAGTCCTTTGAGGGGGACAGATACGCAGTATTTT. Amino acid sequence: CASSPLRGTDTQYF.

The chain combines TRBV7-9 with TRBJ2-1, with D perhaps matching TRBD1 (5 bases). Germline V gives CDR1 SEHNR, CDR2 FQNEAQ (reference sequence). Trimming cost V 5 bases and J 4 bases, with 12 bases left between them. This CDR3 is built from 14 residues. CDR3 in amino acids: CASSAGSAYNEQFF. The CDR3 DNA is TGTGCCAGCAGCGCAGGGTCCGCTTACAATGAGCAGTTCTTC.

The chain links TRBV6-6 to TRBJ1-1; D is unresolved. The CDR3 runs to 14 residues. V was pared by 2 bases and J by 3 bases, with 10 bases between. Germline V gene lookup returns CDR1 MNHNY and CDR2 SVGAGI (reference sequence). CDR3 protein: CASSYDPRDTEAFF. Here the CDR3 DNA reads TGTGCCAGCAGTTACGACCCCCGGGACACTGAAGCTTTCTTT.

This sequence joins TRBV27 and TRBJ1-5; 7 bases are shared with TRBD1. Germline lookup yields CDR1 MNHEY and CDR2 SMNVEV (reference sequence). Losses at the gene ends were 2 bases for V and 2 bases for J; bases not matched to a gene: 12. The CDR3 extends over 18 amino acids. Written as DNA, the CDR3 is TGTGCCAGCAGTTTAACCCCTTGGCGACAGGGCCGCAATCAGCCCCAGCATTTT. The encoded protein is CASSLTPWRQGRNQPQHF.

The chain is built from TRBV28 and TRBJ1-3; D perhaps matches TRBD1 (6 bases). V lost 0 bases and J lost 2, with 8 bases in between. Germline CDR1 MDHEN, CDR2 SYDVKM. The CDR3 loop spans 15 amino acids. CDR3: CASSLWGAAGNTIYF. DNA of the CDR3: TGTGCCAGCAGTTTATGGGGGGCGGCTGGAAACACCATATATTTT.

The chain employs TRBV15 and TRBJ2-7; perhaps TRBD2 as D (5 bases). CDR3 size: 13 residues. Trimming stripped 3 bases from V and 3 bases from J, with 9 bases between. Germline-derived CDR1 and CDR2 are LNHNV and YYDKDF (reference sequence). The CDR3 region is CATSSRGFYEQYF. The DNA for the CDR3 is TGTGCCACCAGCAGTCGCGGGTTCTACGAGCAGTACTTC.

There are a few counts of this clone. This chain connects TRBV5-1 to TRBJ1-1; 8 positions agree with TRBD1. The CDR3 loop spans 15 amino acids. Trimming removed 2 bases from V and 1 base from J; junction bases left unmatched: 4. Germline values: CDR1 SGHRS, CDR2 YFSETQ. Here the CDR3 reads CASSFGGTGNTEAFF. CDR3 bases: TGCGCCAGCAGCTTTGGCGGGACAGGGAACACTGAAGCTTTCTTT.

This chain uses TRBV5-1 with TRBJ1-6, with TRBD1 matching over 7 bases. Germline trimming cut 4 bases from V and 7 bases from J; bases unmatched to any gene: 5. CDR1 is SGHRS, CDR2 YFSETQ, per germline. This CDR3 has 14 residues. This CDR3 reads CASSIRDRNSPLHF. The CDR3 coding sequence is TGCGCCAGCAGCATTCGGGACAGAAATTCACCCCTCCACTTT. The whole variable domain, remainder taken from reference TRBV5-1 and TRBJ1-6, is KAGVTQTPRYLIKTRGQQVTLSCSPISGHRSVSWYQQTPGQGLQFLFEYFSETQRNKGNFPGRFSGRQFSNSRSEMNVSTLELGDSALYLCASSIRDRNSPLHFGNGTRLTVT.

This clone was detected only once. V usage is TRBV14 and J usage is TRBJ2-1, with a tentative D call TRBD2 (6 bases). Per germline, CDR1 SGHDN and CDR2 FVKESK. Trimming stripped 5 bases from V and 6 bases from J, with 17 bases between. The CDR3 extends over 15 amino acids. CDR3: CASSAGSVEGNEQFF. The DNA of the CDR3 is TGTGCCAGCAGCGCGGGGAGTGTCGAGGGCAATGAGCAGTTCTTC.

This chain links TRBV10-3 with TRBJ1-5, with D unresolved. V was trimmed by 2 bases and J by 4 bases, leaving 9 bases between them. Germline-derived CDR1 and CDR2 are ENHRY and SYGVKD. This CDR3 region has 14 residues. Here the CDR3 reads CAISEGVSNQPQHF. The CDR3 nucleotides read TGTGCCATCAGTGAGGGAGTCTCAAATCAGCCCCAGCATTTT.

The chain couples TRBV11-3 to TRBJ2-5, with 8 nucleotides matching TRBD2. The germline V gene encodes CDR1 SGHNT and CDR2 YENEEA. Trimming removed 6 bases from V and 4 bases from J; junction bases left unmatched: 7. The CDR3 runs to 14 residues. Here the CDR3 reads CASSSAGERETQYF. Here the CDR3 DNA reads TGTGCCAGCAGTTCAGCGGGGGAACGAGAGACCCAGTACTTC.

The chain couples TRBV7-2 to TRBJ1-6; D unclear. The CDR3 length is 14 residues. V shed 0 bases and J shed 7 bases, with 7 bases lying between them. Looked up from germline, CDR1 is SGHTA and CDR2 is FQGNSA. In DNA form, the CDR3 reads TGTGCCAGCAGCTTAGCAGGAGTGAATTCACCCCTCCACTTT. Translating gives CASSLAGVNSPLHF.

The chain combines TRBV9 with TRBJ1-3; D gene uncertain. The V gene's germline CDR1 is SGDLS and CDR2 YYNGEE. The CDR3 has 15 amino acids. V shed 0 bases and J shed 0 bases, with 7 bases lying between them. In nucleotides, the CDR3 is TGTGCCAGCAGCGTAGGGGAGGGCTCTGGAAACACCATATATTTT. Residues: CASSVGEGSGNTIYF.

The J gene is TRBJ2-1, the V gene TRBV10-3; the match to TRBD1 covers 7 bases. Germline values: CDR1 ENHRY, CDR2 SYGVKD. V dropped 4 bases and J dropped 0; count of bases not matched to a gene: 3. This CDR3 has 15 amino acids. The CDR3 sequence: CAISGQGPSYNEQFF. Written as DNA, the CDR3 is TGTGCCATCAGTGGACAGGGACCCTCCTACAATGAGCAGTTCTTC.

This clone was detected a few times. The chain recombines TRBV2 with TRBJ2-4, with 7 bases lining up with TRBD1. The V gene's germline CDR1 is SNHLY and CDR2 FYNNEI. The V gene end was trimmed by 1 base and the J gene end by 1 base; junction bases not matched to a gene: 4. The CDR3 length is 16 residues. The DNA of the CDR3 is TGTGCCAGCAGTGAAGAGTTCAGGGGGGCCAAAAACATTCAGTACTTC. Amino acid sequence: CASSEEFRGAKNIQYF.

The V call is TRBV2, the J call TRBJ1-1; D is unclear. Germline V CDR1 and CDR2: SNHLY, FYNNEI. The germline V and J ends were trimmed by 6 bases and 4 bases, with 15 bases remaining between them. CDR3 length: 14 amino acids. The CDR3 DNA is TGTGCCAGCAGAGGACTCAGGCGGAGCACTGAAGCTTTCTTT. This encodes CASRGLRRSTEAFF.

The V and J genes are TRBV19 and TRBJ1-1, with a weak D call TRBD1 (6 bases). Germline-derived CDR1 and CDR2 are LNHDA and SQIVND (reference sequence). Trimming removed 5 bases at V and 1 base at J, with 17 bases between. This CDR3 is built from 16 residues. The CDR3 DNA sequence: TGTGCCAGTAGTGCCCCAACAGGGTTTCAGAACACTGAAGCTTTCTTT. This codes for CASSAPTGFQNTEAFF.

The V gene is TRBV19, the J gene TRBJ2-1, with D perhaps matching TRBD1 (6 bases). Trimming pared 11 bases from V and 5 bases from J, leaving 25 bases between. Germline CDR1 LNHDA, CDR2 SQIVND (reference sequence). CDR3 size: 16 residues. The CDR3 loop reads CAAANRAIGSHNEQFF. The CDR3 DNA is TGTGCCGCGGCAAACAGGGCCATTGGGTCCCACAATGAGCAGTTCTTC.

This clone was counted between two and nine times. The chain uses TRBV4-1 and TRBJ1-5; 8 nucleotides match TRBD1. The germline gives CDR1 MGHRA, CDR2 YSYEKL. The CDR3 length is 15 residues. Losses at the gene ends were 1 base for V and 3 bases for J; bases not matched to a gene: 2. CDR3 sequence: CASSQADRDNQPQHF. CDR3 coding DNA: TGCGCCAGCAGCCAAGCGGACAGGGACAATCAGCCCCAGCATTTT.

The CDR3, as DNA: TGTGCCAGCAAGGGGGGGCCTGAAGCTTTCTTT. Its translation is CASKGGPEAFF. The chain couples TRBV2 to TRBJ1-1; perhaps TRBD1 as D (6 bases). The CDR3 sequence is 11 residues long. CDR1 and CDR2 from the germline V gene are SNHLY and FYNNEI. The ends were cut back, 7 bases at V and 6 bases at J, with 9 bases in the middle.